Reported below is one T cell receptor beta chain. The data were taken from a study of Ad26.COV2.S vaccination and SARS-CoV-2 variants. In the study overall: The donor belonged to the COV1001 Ad26.COV2.S trial arm.

This table comes from immunoSEQ multiplex PCR, and its TCRdb copy is limited to in-frame clones, with some not included. Altogether 350,000 to 450,000 clones are present, 83% being singletons, with the ten largest covering 7% to 9.5%. The treatment was: roughly 18 received Ad26.COV2.S at low or high dose, single or two shots; 5 received placebo; per-sample allocation not given. Specimen acquisition occurred on day 63 following the initial vaccine or placebo injection. An 18-55-year-old adult in Boston served as donor. This CDR3 is 14 amino acids long. V lost 5 bases and J 2 bases, leaving 7 bases between the germline ends. Germline V gene sequence: CDR1 LNHDA, CDR2 SQIVND (reference sequence).

The J gene is TRBJ1-6, the V gene TRBV19; perhaps TRBD1 as D (6 bases). The sample was peripheral blood, taken in a trial of Ad26.COV2.S vaccine versus placebo. The TCR originated in a person aged 18 to 65 who received the Ad26.COV2.S COVID-19 vaccine or a placebo. CDR3 sequence: CASSDRTYNSPLHF. The CDR3 coding sequence is TGTGCCAGTAGTGACAGGACCTATAATTCACCCCTCCACTTT.